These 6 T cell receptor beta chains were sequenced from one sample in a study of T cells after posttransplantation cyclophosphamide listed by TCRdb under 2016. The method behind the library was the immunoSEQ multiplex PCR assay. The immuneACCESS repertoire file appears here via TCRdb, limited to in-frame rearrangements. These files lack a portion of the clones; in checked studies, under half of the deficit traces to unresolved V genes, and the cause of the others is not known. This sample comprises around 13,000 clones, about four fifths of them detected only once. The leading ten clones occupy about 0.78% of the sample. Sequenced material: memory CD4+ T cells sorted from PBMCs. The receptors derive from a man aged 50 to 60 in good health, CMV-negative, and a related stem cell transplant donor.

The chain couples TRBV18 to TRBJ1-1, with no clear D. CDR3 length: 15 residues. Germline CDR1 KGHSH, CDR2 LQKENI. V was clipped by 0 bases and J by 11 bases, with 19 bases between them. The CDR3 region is CASSPPFTAGDWAFF. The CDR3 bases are TGTGCCAGCTCACCACCTTTCACCGCCGGGGATTGGGCTTTCTTT.

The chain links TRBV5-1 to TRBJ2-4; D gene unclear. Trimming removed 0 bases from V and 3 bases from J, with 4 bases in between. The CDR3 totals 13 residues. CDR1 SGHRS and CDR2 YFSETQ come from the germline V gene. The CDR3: CASSLDSKNIQYF. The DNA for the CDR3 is TGCGCCAGCAGCTTGGACAGCAAAAACATTCAGTACTTC.

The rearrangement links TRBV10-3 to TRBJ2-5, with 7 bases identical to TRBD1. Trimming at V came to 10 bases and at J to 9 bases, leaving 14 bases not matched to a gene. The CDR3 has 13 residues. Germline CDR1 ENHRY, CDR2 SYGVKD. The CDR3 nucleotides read TGTGCCACCAAAGAGGGGACAGAGTTGGCCCAGTACTTC. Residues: CATKEGTELAQYF.

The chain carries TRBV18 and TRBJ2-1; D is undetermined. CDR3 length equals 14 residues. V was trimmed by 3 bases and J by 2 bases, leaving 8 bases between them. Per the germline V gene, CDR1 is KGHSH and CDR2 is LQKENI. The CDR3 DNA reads TGTGCCAGCTCACCCCTAGTTACCTACAATGAGCAGTTCTTC. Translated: CASSPLVTYNEQFF.

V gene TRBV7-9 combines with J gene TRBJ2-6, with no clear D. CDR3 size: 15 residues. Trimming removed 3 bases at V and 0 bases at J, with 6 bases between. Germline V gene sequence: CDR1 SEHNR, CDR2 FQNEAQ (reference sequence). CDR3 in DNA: TGTGCCAGCAGCTTTTGGCTCTCTGGGGCCAACGTCCTGACTTTC. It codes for CASSFWLSGANVLTF.

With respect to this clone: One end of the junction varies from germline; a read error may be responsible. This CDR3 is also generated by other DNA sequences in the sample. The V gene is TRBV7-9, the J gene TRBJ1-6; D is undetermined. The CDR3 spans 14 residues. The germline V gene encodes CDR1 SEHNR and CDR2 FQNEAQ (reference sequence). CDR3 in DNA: TGTGCCAGCAGCTTAGGTCAGAATAATTCCCCCCTCCACTTT. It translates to CASSLGQNNSPLHF.